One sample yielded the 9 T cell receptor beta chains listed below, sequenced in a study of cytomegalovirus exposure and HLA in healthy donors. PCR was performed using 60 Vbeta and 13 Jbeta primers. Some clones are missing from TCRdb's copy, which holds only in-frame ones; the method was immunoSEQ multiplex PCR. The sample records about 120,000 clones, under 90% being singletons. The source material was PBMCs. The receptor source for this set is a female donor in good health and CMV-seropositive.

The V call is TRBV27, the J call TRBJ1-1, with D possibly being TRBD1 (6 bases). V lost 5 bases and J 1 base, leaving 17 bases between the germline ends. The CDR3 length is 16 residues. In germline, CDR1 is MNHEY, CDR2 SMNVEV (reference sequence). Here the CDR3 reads CASSTPTGQQNTEAFF. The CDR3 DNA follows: TGTGCCAGCAGTACCCCGACAGGTCAGCAGAACACTGAAGCTTTCTTT.

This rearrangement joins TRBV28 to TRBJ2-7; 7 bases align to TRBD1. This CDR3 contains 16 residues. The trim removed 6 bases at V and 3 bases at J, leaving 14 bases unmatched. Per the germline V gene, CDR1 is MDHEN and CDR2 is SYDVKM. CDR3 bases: TGTGCCAGCAGCGGACGGACAGGTCCTTTATTCTACGAGCAGTACTTC. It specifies CASSGRTGPLFYEQYF.

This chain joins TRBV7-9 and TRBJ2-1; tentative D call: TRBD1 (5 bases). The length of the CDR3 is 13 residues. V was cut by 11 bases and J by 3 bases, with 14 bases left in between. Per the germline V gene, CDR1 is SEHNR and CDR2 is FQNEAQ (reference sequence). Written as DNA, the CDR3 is TGTGCCCGCCAGACAGACAGCTACAATGAGCAGTTCTTC. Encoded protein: CARQTDSYNEQFF.

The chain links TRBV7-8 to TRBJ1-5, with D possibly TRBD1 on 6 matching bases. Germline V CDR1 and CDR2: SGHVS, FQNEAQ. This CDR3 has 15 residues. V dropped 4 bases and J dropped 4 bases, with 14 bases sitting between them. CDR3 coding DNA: TGTGCCAGCAGCTCAAGCGGACAGATAAATCAGCCCCAGCATTTT. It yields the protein CASSSSGQINQPQHF.

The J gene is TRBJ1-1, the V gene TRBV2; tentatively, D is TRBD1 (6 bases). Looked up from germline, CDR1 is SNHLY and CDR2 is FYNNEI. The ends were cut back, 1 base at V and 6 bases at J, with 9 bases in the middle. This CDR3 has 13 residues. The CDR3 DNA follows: TGTGCCAGCAGTGAAGACAGGGCATCTGAAGCTTTCTTT. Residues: CASSEDRASEAFF. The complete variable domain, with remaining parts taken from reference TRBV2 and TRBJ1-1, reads EPEVTQTPSHQVTQMGQEVILRCVPISNHLYFYWYRQILGQKVEFLVSFYNNEISEKSEIFDDQFSVERPDGSNFTLKIRSTKLEDSAMYFCASSEDRASEAFFGQGTRLTVV.

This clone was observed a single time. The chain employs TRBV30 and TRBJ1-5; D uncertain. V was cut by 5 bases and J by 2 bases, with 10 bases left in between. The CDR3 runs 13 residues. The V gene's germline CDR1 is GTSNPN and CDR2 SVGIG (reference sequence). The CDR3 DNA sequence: TGTGCCTGGCAGATAGGAGGCAATCAGCCCCAGCATTTT. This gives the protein CAWQIGGNQPQHF.

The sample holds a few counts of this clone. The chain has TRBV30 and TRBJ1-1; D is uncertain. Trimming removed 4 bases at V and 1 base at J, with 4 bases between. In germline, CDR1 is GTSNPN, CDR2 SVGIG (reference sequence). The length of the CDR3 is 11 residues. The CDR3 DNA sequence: TGTGCCTGGACAAAGAACACTGAAGCTTTCTTT. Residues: CAWTKNTEAFF.

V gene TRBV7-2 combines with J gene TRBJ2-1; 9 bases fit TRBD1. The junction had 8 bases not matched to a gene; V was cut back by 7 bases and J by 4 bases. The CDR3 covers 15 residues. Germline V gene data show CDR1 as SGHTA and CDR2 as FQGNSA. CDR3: CASTSGQGYYNEQFF. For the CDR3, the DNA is TGTGCCAGCACCTCGGGACAGGGTTATTACAATGAGCAGTTCTTC.

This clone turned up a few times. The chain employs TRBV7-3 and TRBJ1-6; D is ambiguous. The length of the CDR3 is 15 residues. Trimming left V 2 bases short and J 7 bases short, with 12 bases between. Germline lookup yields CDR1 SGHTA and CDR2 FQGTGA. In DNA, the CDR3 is TGTGCCAGCAGCTTAGCCCCGAGAGGAAATTCACCCCTCCACTTT. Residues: CASSLAPRGNSPLHF.